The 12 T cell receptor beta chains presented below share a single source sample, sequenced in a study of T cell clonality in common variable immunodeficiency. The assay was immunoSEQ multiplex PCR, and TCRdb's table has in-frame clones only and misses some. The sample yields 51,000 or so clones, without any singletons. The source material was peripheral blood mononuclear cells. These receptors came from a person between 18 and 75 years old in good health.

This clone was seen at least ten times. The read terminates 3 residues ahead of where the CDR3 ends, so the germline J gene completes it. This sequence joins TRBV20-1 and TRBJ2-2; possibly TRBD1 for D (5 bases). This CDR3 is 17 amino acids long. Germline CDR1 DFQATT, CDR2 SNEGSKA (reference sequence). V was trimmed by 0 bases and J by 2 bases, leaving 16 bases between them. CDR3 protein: CSARDVSSRGNTGELFF. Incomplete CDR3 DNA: TGCAGTGCTAGAGATGTGTCGTCAAGGGGAAACACCGGGGAG.

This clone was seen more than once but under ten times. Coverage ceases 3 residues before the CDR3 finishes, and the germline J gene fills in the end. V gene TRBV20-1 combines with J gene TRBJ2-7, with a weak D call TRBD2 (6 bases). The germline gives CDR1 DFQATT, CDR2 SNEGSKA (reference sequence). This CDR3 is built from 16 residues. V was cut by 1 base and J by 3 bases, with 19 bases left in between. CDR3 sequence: CSARVFPGTGVYEQYF. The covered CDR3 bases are TGCAGTGCTAGAGTTTTTCCCGGGACTGGAGTCTACGAG.

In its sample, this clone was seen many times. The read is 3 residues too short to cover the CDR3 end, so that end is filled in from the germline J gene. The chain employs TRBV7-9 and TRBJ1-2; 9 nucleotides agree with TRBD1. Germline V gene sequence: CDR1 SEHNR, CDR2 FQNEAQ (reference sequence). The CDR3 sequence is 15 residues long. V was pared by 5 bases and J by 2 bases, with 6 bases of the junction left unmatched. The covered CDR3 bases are TGTGCCAGCAGCGCCTCCGGGACAGGGAACTATGGC. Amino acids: CASSASGTGNYG. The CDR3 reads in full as CASSASGTGNYGYTF.

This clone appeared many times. CDR3 in amino acids: CAWSGGTSGPNYEQYF. The DNA read from the CDR3 is TGTGCCTGGAGTGGCGGGACTAGCGGGCCTAACTACGAG. V and J are TRBV30 and TRBJ2-7; TRBD2 matches 12 bases. The CDR3 goes on 3 residues after the read ends, and that part is filled in from the germline J gene. CDR1 is GTSNPN, CDR2 SVGIG, per germline (reference sequence). With 1 base clipped from V and 3 bases from J, the junction kept 7 bases outside the gene matches. This CDR3 is built from 16 residues.

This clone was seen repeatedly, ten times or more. The CDR3 sequence is CAWTSGQGAVSSYEQYF. Incomplete CDR3 DNA: TGTGCCTGGACCTCCGGACAGGGGGCGGTTAGCTCCTACGAG. The V and J genes are TRBV30 and TRBJ2-7; 11 bases agree with TRBD1. The read ends 3 residues shy of where the CDR3 ends; the end is completed using the germline J gene. Germline CDR1 and CDR2: GTSNPN and SVGIG (reference sequence). The CDR3 contains 17 residues. J was trimmed by 0 bases and V by 4 bases; bases with no gene match: 11. The whole variable domain, remainder taken from reference TRBV30 and TRBJ2-7, is SQTIHQWPATLVQPVGSPLSLECTVEGTSNPNLYWYRQAAGRGLQLLFYSVGIGQISSEVPQNLSASRPQDRQFILSSKKLLLSDSGFYLCAWTSGQGAVSSYEQYFGPGTRLTVT.

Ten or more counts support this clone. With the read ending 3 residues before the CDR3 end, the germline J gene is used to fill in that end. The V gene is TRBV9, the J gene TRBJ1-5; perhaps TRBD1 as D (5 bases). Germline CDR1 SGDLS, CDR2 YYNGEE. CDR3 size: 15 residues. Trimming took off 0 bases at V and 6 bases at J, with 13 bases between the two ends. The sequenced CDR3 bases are TGTGCCAGCAGCGTAGCTGCAGGGTTTTGTCAGCCC. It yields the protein CASSVAAGFCQP. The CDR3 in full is CASSVAAGFCQPQHF. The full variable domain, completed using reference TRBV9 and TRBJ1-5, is DSGVTQTPKHLITATGQRVTLRCSPRSGDLSVYWYQQSLDQGLQFLIQYYNGEERAKGNILERFSAQQFPDLHSELNLSSLELGDSALYFCASSVAAGFCQPQHFGDGTRLSIL.

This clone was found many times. This chain's CDR3 is CASSLEQGLHTIYF. CDR3 DNA (partial): TGTGCCAGCAGCTTAGAGCAGGGGTTGCACACC. This chain joins TRBV7-2 and TRBJ1-3; weak D call: TRBD1 (6 bases). The CDR3 extends 3 residues past the end of the read, so its final part is completed from the germline J gene. This CDR3 has 14 residues. Germline values: CDR1 SGHTA, CDR2 FQGNSA. V gave up 1 base and J gave up 8 bases, with 12 bases separating them.

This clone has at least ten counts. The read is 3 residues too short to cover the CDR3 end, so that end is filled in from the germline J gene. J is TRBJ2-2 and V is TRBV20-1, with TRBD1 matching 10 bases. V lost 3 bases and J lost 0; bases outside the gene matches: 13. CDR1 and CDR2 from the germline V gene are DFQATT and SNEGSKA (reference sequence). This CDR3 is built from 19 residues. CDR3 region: CSASSTGGESFANTGELFF. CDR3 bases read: TGCAGTGCTAGTTCGACAGGGGGCGAATCGTTCGCGAACACCGGGGAG.

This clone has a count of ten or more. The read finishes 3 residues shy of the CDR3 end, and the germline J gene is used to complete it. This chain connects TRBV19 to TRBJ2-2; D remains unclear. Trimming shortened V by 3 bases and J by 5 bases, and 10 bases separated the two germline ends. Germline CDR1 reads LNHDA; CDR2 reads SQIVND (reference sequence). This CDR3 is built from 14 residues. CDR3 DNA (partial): TGTGCCAGTAGTATTTCGGGTTTGACCGGGGAG. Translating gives CASSISGLTGE. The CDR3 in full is CASSISGLTGELFF.

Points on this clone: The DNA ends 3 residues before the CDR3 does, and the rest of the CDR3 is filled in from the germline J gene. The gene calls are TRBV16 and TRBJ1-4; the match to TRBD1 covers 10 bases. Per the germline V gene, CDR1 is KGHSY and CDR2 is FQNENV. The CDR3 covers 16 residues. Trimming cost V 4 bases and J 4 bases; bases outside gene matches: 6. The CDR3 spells CASSPWDRGDNEKLFF. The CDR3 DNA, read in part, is TGTGCCAGCAGCCCTTGGGACAGGGGAGATAATGAAAAA.

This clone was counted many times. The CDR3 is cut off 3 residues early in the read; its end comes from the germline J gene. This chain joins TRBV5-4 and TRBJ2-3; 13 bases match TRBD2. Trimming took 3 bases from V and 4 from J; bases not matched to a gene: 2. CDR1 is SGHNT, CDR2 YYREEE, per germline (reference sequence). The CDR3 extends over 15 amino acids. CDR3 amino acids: CASSSTSGGSDTQYF. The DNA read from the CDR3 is TGTGCCAGCAGCTCGACTAGCGGGGGGTCAGATACG.

The CDR3 sequence is CASSRGLQSPLFF. CDR3 DNA (partial): TGTGCCAGCTCACGAGGACTCCAGTCACCG. The chain couples TRBV18 to TRBJ2-2; D is perhaps TRBD2 (5 bases). The read ends 3 residues shy of where the CDR3 ends; the end is completed using the germline J gene. The CDR3 covers 13 residues. Germline lookup yields CDR1 KGHSH and CDR2 LQKENI.